The 30 T cell receptor beta chains below were found in one sample sequenced in a study of OX40 agonist ivuxolimab in advanced cancers. The library was prepared using the immunoSEQ multiplex PCR assay. Entries here come from immuneACCESS through TCRdb and include only in-frame sequences with V and J called. Some clones fail to appear in such tables; in the studies checked, an unresolved V gene covers under half of the shortfall, and the cause of the remainder is unknown. Within this sample are about 73,000 clones, with 65% to 90% of them counted one time only. The ten biggest clones cover 0.65% to 0.9% of the sample. The starting material was CD4+ or CD8+ T cells sorted from blood, obtained in a trial of the OX40 agonist ivuxolimab. The receptors were gathered from an adult with an advanced solid tumor such as melanoma, head and neck, liver or kidney cancer.

The chain links TRBV28 to TRBJ2-4; 10 nucleotides agree with TRBD1. Germline values: CDR1 MDHEN, CDR2 SYDVKM. V lost 5 bases, J lost 11 bases, and 15 bases stayed unmatched. The CDR3 spans 16 residues. The CDR3 loop reads CASSRPGTGDPAVQYF. CDR3 bases: TGTGCCAGCAGTAGACCCGGGACAGGGGACCCCGCAGTTCAGTACTTC.

This rearrangement joins TRBV30 to TRBJ1-4, with a weak D call TRBD1 (6 bases). Germline V gene lookup returns CDR1 GTSNPN and CDR2 SVGIG (reference sequence). CDR3 length: 14 residues. The ends were cut back, 4 bases at V and 4 bases at J, with 13 bases in the middle. The CDR3 DNA reads TGTGCCTGGACTCCGACAGGAAATAATGAAAAACTGTTTTTT. This translates into CAWTPTGNNEKLFF.

This chain's CDR3 is CASSYLGGAVATDTQYF. In DNA form, the CDR3 reads TGTGCCAGCAGTTATCTAGGGGGCGCGGTAGCGACAGATACGCAGTATTTT. V is TRBV7-2 and J is TRBJ2-3; TRBD1 matches at 7 bases. The CDR3 has 17 amino acids. In germline, CDR1 is SGHTA, CDR2 FQGNSA. With V trimmed by 6 bases and J by 3 bases, 15 bases remained unmatched.

This sequence joins TRBV10-3 and TRBJ2-3, with 11 bases identical to TRBD2. Germline lookup yields CDR1 ENHRY and CDR2 SYGVKD. CDR3 size: 18 residues. V lost 0 bases to trimming and J lost 1 base; unmatched junction nucleotides: 6. CDR3 amino acids: CAISESRSLAGGTDTQYF. The CDR3, as DNA: TGTGCCATCAGTGAGTCGAGATCACTAGCGGGGGGCACAGATACGCAGTATTTT.

V and J are TRBV7-2 and TRBJ1-2, with a tentative D call TRBD1 (5 bases). CDR1 and CDR2 (germline): SGHTA, FQGNSA. The CDR3 has 16 amino acids. Trimming stripped 5 bases from V and 3 bases from J, with 19 bases between. CDR3 bases: TGTGCCAGCAGCCAAACAGGTAGCGGGCTTCACTATGGCTACACCTTC. This sequence encodes CASSQTGSGLHYGYTF.

This chain joins TRBV6-6 and TRBJ2-2; no reliable D call. This CDR3 contains 13 residues. The germline CDR1 and CDR2 sequences are MNHNY and SVGAGI (reference sequence). V was shortened by 5 bases and J by 5 bases, with 9 bases between the two germline ends. The CDR3 nucleotides read TGTGCCAGCAGTCCCTATGCGACCGGGGAGCTGTTTTTT. This codes for CASSPYATGELFF.

V is TRBV7-9 and J is TRBJ2-1; 10 nucleotides agree with TRBD2. The CDR3 contains 14 residues. Germline V lookup: CDR1 SEHNR, CDR2 FQNEAQ (reference sequence). After removal of 7 bases from V and 6 bases from J, the junction contained 6 bases not matched to a gene. The CDR3 DNA follows: TGTGCCAGCACCCCTAGCGGGAGTGGCAATGAGCAGTTCTTC. This translates into CASTPSGSGNEQFF.

This clone showed up just a few times. V is TRBV28 and J is TRBJ2-1; a possible D gene is TRBD2 (5 bases). The CDR3 is 14 amino acids. V was clipped by 6 bases and J by 0 bases, with 9 bases between them. The germline gives CDR1 MDHEN, CDR2 SYDVKM. The CDR3: CASSLSGSYNEQFF. The DNA of the CDR3 is TGTGCCAGCAGCCTCAGCGGCTCCTACAATGAGCAGTTCTTC. Filled out from reference TRBV28 and TRBJ2-1, the complete variable domain reads DVKVTQSSRYLVKRTGEKVFLECVQDMDHENMFWYRQDPGLGLRLIYFSYDVKMKEKGDIPEGYSVSREKKERFSLILESASTNQTSMYLCASSLSGSYNEQFFGPGTRLTVL.

The rearrangement joins TRBV11-2 to TRBJ2-1; TRBD2 matches at 11 bases. Germline assignment: CDR1 SGHAT and CDR2 FQNNGV. CDR3 length equals 15 residues. V lost 3 bases, J lost 7 bases, and 5 bases stayed unmatched. The CDR3 loop is CASSLTSGTVNEQFF. In DNA, the CDR3 is TGTGCCAGCAGCTTGACTAGCGGGACCGTGAATGAGCAGTTCTTC.

The chain carries TRBV5-5 and TRBJ1-2; 7 bases fit TRBD1. The CDR3 has 18 amino acids. J was trimmed by 2 bases and V by 0 bases; bases with no gene match: 13. Germline V gives CDR1 SGHKS, CDR2 YYEKEE (reference sequence). The CDR3 sequence: CASSLVPIGTATNYGYTF. In DNA form, the CDR3 reads TGTGCCAGCAGCTTGGTACCTATAGGGACAGCGACGAACTATGGCTACACCTTC.

This chain joins TRBV11-2 and TRBJ2-1, with D possibly being TRBD1 or TRBD2 (6 bases each). The V and J ends lost 5 bases and 4 bases respectively, with 15 bases between them. CDR3 length equals 15 residues. Germline V CDR1 and CDR2: SGHAT, FQNNGV. As DNA, the CDR3 is TGTGCCAGCAGCACCCCGGGGGCGCCTTACAATGAGCAGTTCTTC. Translated: CASSTPGAPYNEQFF.

CDR3: CAISESLAGGSDTQYF. DNA of the CDR3: TGTGCCATCAGTGAGTCGCTAGCGGGAGGGTCAGATACGCAGTATTTT. The chain couples TRBV10-3 to TRBJ2-3; 12 bases fit TRBD2. V was pared by 0 bases and J by 4 bases, with 2 bases of the junction left unmatched. CDR3 size: 16 residues. CDR1 is ENHRY and CDR2 is SYGVKD in the germline V gene.

The chain employs TRBV7-9 and TRBJ2-6; D is ambiguous. V lost 2 bases to trimming and J lost 0 bases, with 5 bases between them. CDR1 SEHNR and CDR2 FQNEAQ come from the germline V gene (reference sequence). This CDR3 comprises 15 residues. The CDR3 loop is CASSLQSSGANVLTF. DNA for the CDR3: TGTGCCAGCAGCTTACAGAGCTCTGGGGCCAACGTCCTGACTTTC.

The chain recombines TRBV29-1 with TRBJ1-1, with TRBD1 matching over 7 bases. Germline V CDR1 and CDR2: SQVTM, ANQGSEA. The CDR3 sequence is 16 residues long. The V and J ends lost 6 bases and 1 base, in that order; junction bases with no gene match: 14. The CDR3, as DNA: TGCAGCGTCCCAAGATCGGGACAGAACACGAACACTGAAGCTTTCTTT. Translation gives CSVPRSGQNTNTEAFF.

The chain carries TRBV4-1 and TRBJ1-5; tentative D call: TRBD1 (6 bases). V gave up 1 base and J gave up 0 bases, with 13 bases separating them. Germline V gene lookup returns CDR1 MGHRA and CDR2 YSYEKL. The CDR3 totals 17 residues. CDR3 nucleotide sequence: TGCGCCAGCAGCCAAGCGGGGGGACAACTTAGCAATCAGCCCCAGCATTTT. Translating gives CASSQAGGQLSNQPQHF.

This chain uses TRBV30 with TRBJ2-3; D is tentatively TRBD1 or TRBD2 (6 bases each). The ends were cut back, 4 bases at V and 2 bases at J, with 13 bases in the middle. Germline CDR1 is GTSNPN and CDR2 is SVGIG (reference sequence). The CDR3 is 14 residues long. The DNA of the CDR3 is TGTGCCTGGAAAAAGGGGGGTCCCACAGATACGCAGTATTTT. Translation: CAWKKGGPTDTQYF.

The V call is TRBV11-2, the J call TRBJ1-1; possibly TRBD1 for D (5 bases). This CDR3 comprises 13 residues. Trimming took off 0 bases at V and 6 bases at J, with 8 bases between the two ends. Germline lookup yields CDR1 SGHAT and CDR2 FQNNGV. CDR3: CASSLDPTAEAFF. CDR3 nucleotide sequence: TGTGCCAGCAGCTTAGACCCGACAGCTGAAGCTTTCTTT.

This chain joins TRBV2 and TRBJ1-3, with D uncertain. The CDR3 contains 12 residues. In germline, CDR1 is SNHLY, CDR2 FYNNEI. Trimming took off 6 bases at V and 2 bases at J, with 5 bases between the two ends. CDR3 region: CASSRTGNTIYF. Written as DNA, the CDR3 is TGTGCCAGCAGCAGGACTGGAAACACCATATATTTT.

This chain joins TRBV19 and TRBJ1-1, with 7 nucleotides matching TRBD1. The CDR3 totals 14 residues. Germline CDR1 is LNHDA and CDR2 is SQIVND (reference sequence). The V gene end was trimmed by 5 bases and the J gene end by 5 bases; junction bases not matched to a gene: 8. The CDR3 spells CASSDQGGVTEAFF. For the CDR3, the DNA is TGTGCCAGTAGTGACCAGGGGGGTGTGACTGAAGCTTTCTTT.

The rearrangement joins TRBV6-1 to TRBJ1-5; D gene uncertain. Germline CDR1 and CDR2: MNHNS and SASEGT. The CDR3 runs to 15 residues. V was pared by 7 bases and J by 0 bases, with 13 bases between. The CDR3 loop reads CASTEFGSSNQPQHF. The DNA for the CDR3 is TGTGCCAGCACCGAATTCGGCAGTAGCAATCAGCCCCAGCATTTT.

The CDR3 DNA reads as TGTGCCAGCAGCCCACAGGGCGAGCAGTACTTC. Encoded protein: CASSPQGEQYF. This chain links TRBV28 with TRBJ2-7; perhaps TRBD1 as D (6 bases). V was shortened by 6 bases and J by 6 bases, with 9 bases between the two germline ends. This CDR3 is built from 11 residues. Germline-derived CDR1 and CDR2 are MDHEN and SYDVKM.

This chain uses TRBV7-2 with TRBJ2-5; D perhaps matches TRBD1 (6 bases). The CDR3 is made up of 13 amino acids. The germline V and J ends were trimmed by 7 bases and 4 bases, with 13 bases remaining between them. Germline CDR1 is SGHTA and CDR2 is FQGNSA. The CDR3, as DNA: TGTGCCAGCACCACGGACAGTCGAGAGACCCAGTACTTC. Protein sequence: CASTTDSRETQYF.

The rearrangement links TRBV5-8 to TRBJ1-6, with TRBD1 identical over 8 bases. CDR1 is SGHTS and CDR2 is YDEGEE in the germline V gene. With 4 bases clipped from V and 4 bases from J, the junction kept 10 bases outside the gene matches. The length of the CDR3 is 17 residues. The CDR3, as DNA: TGTGCCAGCAGCCCCTTCGACAGGGGACTATATAATTCACCCCTCCACTTT. Translated: CASSPFDRGLYNSPLHF.

The chain is built from TRBV12-5 and TRBJ2-2; D possibly matches TRBD1 or TRBD2 (5 bases each). Trimming removed 6 bases from V and 5 bases from J, with 13 bases in between. The germline CDR1 and CDR2 sequences are LGHNT and FRNRAP. CDR3 length: 14 residues. The CDR3 region has the DNA TGTGCTAGTGGCCTCGGGACCCGTACCGGGGAGCTGTTTTTT. This gives the protein CASGLGTRTGELFF.

The chain employs TRBV6-1 and TRBJ2-7, with a weak D call TRBD1 (5 bases). The germline gives CDR1 MNHNS, CDR2 SASEGT. The CDR3 consists of 12 residues. Trimming pared 6 bases from V and 7 bases from J, leaving 13 bases between. Here the CDR3 DNA reads TGTGCCAGCAGGGACACCCAAAGTGAGCAGTACTTC. It codes for CASRDTQSEQYF.

The J gene is TRBJ2-1, the V gene TRBV25-1; 12 positions agree with TRBD2. Germline lookup yields CDR1 MGHDK and CDR2 SYGVNS. Trimming cost V 4 bases and J 7 bases; bases outside gene matches: 11. There are 17 residues in the CDR3. CDR3 sequence (DNA): TGTGCCAGCAGTGTTACTAGCGGGAGGTCCGTGGGGAATGAGCAGTTCTTC. Encoded protein: CASSVTSGRSVGNEQFF.

CDR3 nucleotides: TGTGCCAGCAGCCCCAGGGTCCGGGGCGCGGATGAAAAACTGTTTTTT. Its translation is CASSPRVRGADEKLFF. The chain is built from TRBV7-6 and TRBJ1-4, with a tentative D call TRBD1 (5 bases). Germline CDR1 is SGHVS and CDR2 is FNYEAQ. The CDR3 consists of 16 residues. V was pared by 5 bases and J by 6 bases, with 19 bases between.

The rearrangement joins TRBV6-4 to TRBJ1-5, with 10 nucleotides matching TRBD1. This CDR3 has 14 amino acids. The V and J ends lost 10 bases and 3 bases, in that order; junction bases with no gene match: 6. The germline V gene has CDR1 MRHNA and CDR2 SNTAGT. The CDR3 DNA reads as TGTGCCACCAATGACAGGGGGCACAATCAGCCCCAGCATTTT. This gives the protein CATNDRGHNQPQHF.

The genes are TRBV14 and TRBJ2-5, with D uncertain. CDR1 SGHDN and CDR2 FVKESK come from the germline V gene. The germline V and J ends were trimmed by 4 bases and 4 bases, with 16 bases remaining between them. There are 15 residues in the CDR3. In DNA form, the CDR3 reads TGTGCCAGCAGCCTCCGGGCCTCAGGAGCAGAGACCCAGTACTTC. It specifies CASSLRASGAETQYF.

The V and J genes are TRBV19 and TRBJ1-5; D is unresolved. Germline V gene sequence: CDR1 LNHDA, CDR2 SQIVND (reference sequence). V lost 5 bases and J lost 7, with 12 bases in between. The CDR3 totals 13 residues. In DNA, the CDR3 is TGTGCCAGTAGTCCCGGGCCCCGCCAGCCCCAGCATTTT. This encodes CASSPGPRQPQHF. The full variable domain, completed using reference TRBV19 and TRBJ1-5, is DGGITQSPKYLFRKEGQNVTLSCEQNLNHDAMYWYRQDPGQGLRLIYYSQIVNDFQKGDIAEGYSVSREKKESFPLTVTSAQKNPTAFYLCASSPGPRQPQHFGDGTRLSIL.